This T cell receptor beta chain was sequenced for a study of T-cell reconstitution after alpha-beta-depleted transplantation in children. Unique molecular identifiers were incorporated when the TCRbeta library was constructed. TCRdb reanalysed the PCR reads using MiXCR and keeps one entry per CDR3 protein. The sample lists hundreds of thousands of distinct CDR3 sequences; over 15% were seen once. The study, taken as a whole, reports: Some patients owed their high day-60 TCRbeta diversity to surviving recipient T cells and thymic progenitors. At around two months after transplant, the alpha-beta T cells were reportedly derived from several hundred expanded clones that came from non-depleted graft cells. At the one-year point after transplant, T-cell counts and TCRbeta diversity were found to come mostly from T cells that had been newly produced.

Germline lookup yields CDR1 MGHDK and CDR2 SYGVNS. Trimming cost V 7 bases and J 7 bases, with 17 bases left between them. The CDR3 has 13 residues. For this clonotype: The antigen remains unidentified.

The specimen comprised PBMCs, mostly from graft donor cells, sampled 360 days after TCRalphabeta/CD19-depleted stem cell transplant. The clonotype was recovered from a male patient aged 2-15 years who had a stem cell transplant for acute lymphoblastic leukemia, so the T cells may come from the graft donor. The V and J genes are TRBV25-1 and TRBJ2-7; D gene unclear. The CDR3 sequence: CASTADRDNEQYF. The CDR3 region has the DNA TGTGCCAGCACCGCGGATCGAGACAATGAGCAGTACTTC.